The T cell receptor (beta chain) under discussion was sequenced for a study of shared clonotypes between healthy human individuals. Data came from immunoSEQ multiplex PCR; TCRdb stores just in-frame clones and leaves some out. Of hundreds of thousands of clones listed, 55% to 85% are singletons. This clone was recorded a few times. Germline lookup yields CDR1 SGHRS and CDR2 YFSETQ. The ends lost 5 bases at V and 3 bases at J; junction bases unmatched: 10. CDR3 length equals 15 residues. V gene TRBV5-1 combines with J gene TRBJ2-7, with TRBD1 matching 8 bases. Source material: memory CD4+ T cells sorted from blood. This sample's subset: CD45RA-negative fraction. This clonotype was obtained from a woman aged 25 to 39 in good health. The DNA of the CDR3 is TGCGCCAGCAGAGCAGGACAGGGACTGAACTACGAGCAGTACTTC. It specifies CASRAGQGLNYEQYF.